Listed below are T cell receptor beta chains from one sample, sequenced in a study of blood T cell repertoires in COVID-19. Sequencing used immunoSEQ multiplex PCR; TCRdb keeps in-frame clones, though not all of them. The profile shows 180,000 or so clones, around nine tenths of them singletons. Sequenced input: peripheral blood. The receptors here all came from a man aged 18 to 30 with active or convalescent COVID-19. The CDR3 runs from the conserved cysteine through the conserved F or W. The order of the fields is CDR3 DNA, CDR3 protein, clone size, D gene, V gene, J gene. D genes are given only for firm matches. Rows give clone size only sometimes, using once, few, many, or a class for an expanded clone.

cdr3_nt: TGTGCCAGCAGTTTTGGAGCAGGGATGTTAACTGAAGCTTTCTTT; cdr3_aa: CASSFGAGMLTEAFF; clone_size: once; d_call: .; v_call: TRBV5-4; j_call: TRBJ1-1
cdr3_nt: TGTGCCAGCTGTTTATCGGGGAGGGGGGGCCATGGCTACACCTTC; cdr3_aa: CASCLSGRGGHGYTF; clone_size: .; d_call: .; v_call: TRBV27; j_call: TRBJ1-2
cdr3_nt: TGTGCCAGCAGCTTAGAAGCGGGAGGGGAAGGGGAGCAGTACTTC; cdr3_aa: CASSLEAGGEGEQYF; clone_size: few; d_call: TRBD2; v_call: TRBV11-2; j_call: TRBJ2-7
cdr3_nt: TGTGCCAGCAGTTACTTGACTAGCGGGCATGAGCAGTTCTTC; cdr3_aa: CASSYLTSGHEQFF; clone_size: .; d_call: TRBD2; v_call: TRBV6-6; j_call: TRBJ2-1
cdr3_nt: TGTGCCAGCAGCCAAGTAGGGGGCGATCAGCCCCAGCATTTT; cdr3_aa: CASSQVGGDQPQHF; clone_size: .; d_call: TRBD1; v_call: TRBV3-1/TRBV3-2; j_call: TRBJ1-5
cdr3_nt: TGTGCCAGCAGGTCGACAGGGTCGGGAAATCAGCCCCAGCATTTT; cdr3_aa: CASRSTGSGNQPQHF; clone_size: once; d_call: TRBD1; v_call: TRBV28; j_call: TRBJ1-5
cdr3_nt: TGTGCCAGCAGGTTGACAGAGAATGAGCAGTTCTTC; cdr3_aa: CASRLTENEQFF; clone_size: .; d_call: .; v_call: TRBV2; j_call: TRBJ2-1
cdr3_nt: TGTGCCAGCAGCTTTTATCCGGGACTAGCGGGAGTCGGAGATACGCAGTATTTT; cdr3_aa: CASSFYPGLAGVGDTQYF; clone_size: .; d_call: TRBD2; v_call: TRBV11-2; j_call: TRBJ2-3
cdr3_nt: TGCGCCAGCAGCCAGTCATATAGTCTTAGCAATCAGCCCCAGCATTTT; cdr3_aa: CASSQSYSLSNQPQHF; clone_size: .; d_call: .; v_call: TRBV4-3; j_call: TRBJ1-5
cdr3_nt: TGTGCCAGTATGGTCGGCACAGAGAACACTGAAGCTTTCTTT; cdr3_aa: CASMVGTENTEAFF; clone_size: .; d_call: .; v_call: TRBV19; j_call: TRBJ1-1
cdr3_nt: TGTGCCAGCAGTGACCGCGGGCCTCACTACGAGCAGTACTTC; cdr3_aa: CASSDRGPHYEQYF; clone_size: .; d_call: .; v_call: TRBV18; j_call: TRBJ2-7
cdr3_nt: TGTGCCAGCAGTTTATGGGGGGGATTTCCGAACACCGGGGAGCTGTTTTTT; cdr3_aa: CASSLWGGFPNTGELFF; clone_size: .; d_call: .; v_call: TRBV28; j_call: TRBJ2-2
cdr3_nt: TGTGCCAGTCGAGGGGGGGCCGGGGAGCTGTTTTTT; cdr3_aa: CASRGGAGELFF; clone_size: once; d_call: .; v_call: TRBV19; j_call: TRBJ2-2
cdr3_nt: TGTGCCAGCAGTCCACTCGGGACTAGCGGGAGGGCCGGGGCAGATACGCAGTATTTT; cdr3_aa: CASSPLGTSGRAGADTQYF; clone_size: .; d_call: TRBD2; v_call: TRBV11-3; j_call: TRBJ2-3
cdr3_nt: TGCGCCAGCAGCCAAGATCCGTGGAGTGAGCAGTTCTTC; cdr3_aa: CASSQDPWSEQFF; clone_size: .; d_call: .; v_call: TRBV4-1; j_call: TRBJ2-1
cdr3_nt: TGCGCCAGCAGCGCGGACCTAGCGGGGGGCACAGATACGCAGTATTTT; cdr3_aa: CASSADLAGGTDTQYF; clone_size: .; d_call: TRBD2; v_call: TRBV5-1; j_call: TRBJ2-3
cdr3_nt: TGTGCCAGCAGTGAAGTCGTAGCGGGAGAGATCAATGAGCAGTTCTTC; cdr3_aa: CASSEVVAGEINEQFF; clone_size: .; d_call: TRBD2; v_call: TRBV25-1; j_call: TRBJ2-1
cdr3_nt: TGTGCCAGCGGTATTACTGGGACAGGGGGTTACGAGCAGTACTTC; cdr3_aa: CASGITGTGGYEQYF; clone_size: .; d_call: TRBD1; v_call: TRBV13; j_call: TRBJ2-7
cdr3_nt: TGTGCCAGCAGCGTAGGTCTAGGACTAGCGGGAGGGAGGGTGTTCTTC; cdr3_aa: CASSVGLGLAGGRVFF; clone_size: .; d_call: TRBD2; v_call: TRBV9; j_call: TRBJ2-1